These 19 T cell receptor beta chains share one sample of origin, sequenced in a study of shared clonotypes between healthy human individuals. The protocol was immunoSEQ multiplex PCR, while the TCRdb copy is restricted to in-frame clones and leaves out a portion. This repertoire shows about 510,000 clones, roughly 78% found once; its top ten account for 10% to 15%. Sequencing input: PBMCs. These receptors came from a woman aged 35 to 49 in good health. Some clones in this sample may be carry-over from other donors' samples.

V and J are TRBV7-2 and TRBJ2-5, with TRBD2 identical over 9 bases. Germline V gives CDR1 SGHTA, CDR2 FQGNSA. Unmatched junction bases numbered 17, after V lost 5 bases and J lost 7 bases. The CDR3 spans 17 residues. CDR3: CASSPVGAGGSRVTQYF. The CDR3 coding sequence is TGTGCCAGCAGCCCCGTGGGAGCGGGAGGCTCCCGAGTGACCCAGTACTTC.

CDR3 coding DNA: TGTGCCAGCAGGGGAGTAGGAGACACCGGGGAGCTGTTTTTT. Amino acids: CASRGVGDTGELFF. The rearrangement joins TRBV6-4 to TRBJ2-2; a possible D gene is TRBD2 (5 bases). The CDR3 runs 14 residues. The V end was cut by 6 bases, the J end by 3 bases, with 11 bases between. Germline CDR1 is MRHNA and CDR2 is SNTAGT.

CDR3 DNA: TGTGCCAGCAGTCATAACCCCCCGGGGTCGGCCTACGAGCAGTACTTC. Its translation: CASSHNPPGSAYEQYF. The chain recombines TRBV27 with TRBJ2-7; the D gene is possibly TRBD2 (5 bases). Trimming shortened V by 5 bases and J by 2 bases, and 19 bases separated the two germline ends. The germline V gene has CDR1 MNHEY and CDR2 SMNVEV (reference sequence). CDR3 size: 16 residues.

This chain connects TRBV2 to TRBJ1-2; a possible D gene is TRBD1 (6 bases). Germline loops: CDR1 SNHLY, CDR2 FYNNEI. Trimming pared 0 bases from V and 4 bases from J, leaving 15 bases between. The CDR3 extends over 16 amino acids. The CDR3 here is CASSEATGKGFYGYTF. The CDR3 DNA reads TGTGCCAGCAGTGAAGCTACAGGGAAAGGGTTCTATGGCTACACCTTC. Full variable domain (missing parts from reference TRBV2 and TRBJ1-2): EPEVTQTPSHQVTQMGQEVILRCVPISNHLYFYWYRQILGQKVEFLVSFYNNEISEKSEIFDDQFSVERPDGSNFTLKIRSTKLEDSAMYFCASSEATGKGFYGYTFGSGTRLTVV.

In this sample, this clone turned up once. The rearrangement links TRBV6-9 to TRBJ2-2; 9 bases map to TRBD1. Germline V CDR1 and CDR2: MNHGY, SVAAGI. V shed 5 bases and J 6 bases; nucleotides not matched to a gene: 4. The CDR3 is 14 residues long. Written as DNA, the CDR3 is TGTGCCAGCAGTACCGGGACAGGGTCCGGGGAGCTGTTTTTT. It codes for CASSTGTGSGELFF.

V and J are TRBV6-6 and TRBJ2-1, with TRBD2 identical over 9 bases. Trimming removed 10 bases from V and 6 bases from J; junction bases left unmatched: 7. This CDR3 has 13 amino acids. Per the germline V gene, CDR1 is MNHNY and CDR2 is SVGAGI (reference sequence). CDR3 coding DNA: TGTGCCACCAGACTAGCGGCAGCCAATGAGCAGTTCTTC. The encoded protein is CATRLAAANEQFF.

This CDR3 reads CASSEGSTPLQFF. The CDR3 DNA reads TGTGCCAGCAGTGAGGGGAGTACTCCCTTGCAGTTCTTC. This rearrangement joins TRBV6-1 to TRBJ2-1; D possibly corresponds to TRBD2 (5 bases). V dropped 3 bases and J dropped 12 bases, with 15 bases sitting between them. The V gene's germline CDR1 is MNHNS and CDR2 SASEGT. There are 13 residues in the CDR3.

The chain is built from TRBV9 and TRBJ1-3, with 7 bases lining up with TRBD1. The CDR3 contains 15 residues. Germline V gene sequence: CDR1 SGDLS, CDR2 YYNGEE. V was pared by 3 bases and J by 3 bases, with 6 bases of the junction left unmatched. The CDR3 DNA reads TGTGCCAGCAGCGGAGGACAGGAGATTGGAAACACCATATATTTT. It translates to CASSGGQEIGNTIYF. The entire variable domain, with the rest obtained from reference TRBV9 and TRBJ1-3, is as follows: DSGVTQTPKHLITATGQRVTLRCSPRSGDLSVYWYQQSLDQGLQFLIQYYNGEERAKGNILERFSAQQFPDLHSELNLSSLELGDSALYFCASSGGQEIGNTIYFGEGSWLTVV.

The gene calls are TRBV2 and TRBJ1-5, with unresolved D. This CDR3 comprises 13 residues. Germline assignment: CDR1 SNHLY and CDR2 FYNNEI. Trimming took off 3 bases at V and 11 bases at J, with 14 bases between the two ends. The CDR3 DNA reads TGTGCCAGCAGTGAGGGTCCGGGCGCAGCCCAGCATTTT. It is translated as CASSEGPGAAQHF. The variable domain in full, completed from reference TRBV2 and TRBJ1-5, reads EPEVTQTPSHQVTQMGQEVILRCVPISNHLYFYWYRQILGQKVEFLVSFYNNEISEKSEIFDDQFSVERPDGSNFTLKIRSTKLEDSAMYFCASSEGPGAAQHFGDGTRLSIL.

The rearrangement uses TRBV7-8 and TRBJ2-5; maybe TRBD2 (6 bases). Germline V gene sequence: CDR1 SGHVS, CDR2 FQNEAQ. The V and J ends lost 5 bases and 2 bases respectively, with 24 bases between them. The CDR3 is 18 residues long. CDR3 sequence: CASSPRLATRRRQETQYF. CDR3 nucleotides: TGTGCCAGCAGCCCCAGGCTAGCGACAAGACGGCGGCAAGAGACCCAGTACTTC.

This rearrangement joins TRBV7-2 to TRBJ2-3; D is undetermined. This CDR3 has 14 amino acids. Looked up from germline, CDR1 is SGHTA and CDR2 is FQGNSA. Trimming cost V 0 bases and J 2 bases, with 6 bases left between them. CDR3 protein: CASSLAGNTDTQYF. In DNA form, the CDR3 reads TGTGCCAGCAGCTTAGCGGGAAACACAGATACGCAGTATTTT.

The rearrangement uses TRBV6-1 and TRBJ1-5; unclear D gene. Germline CDR1 and CDR2: MNHNS and SASEGT. The ends were cut back, 6 bases at V and 4 bases at J, with 4 bases in the middle. The CDR3 covers 11 residues. CDR3 protein: CASRGNQPQHF. Written as DNA, the CDR3 is TGTGCCAGCAGAGGAAATCAGCCCCAGCATTTT.

This clone was seen just once. The J gene is TRBJ1-1, the V gene TRBV6-1; 7 bases are shared with TRBD1. The CDR3 totals 13 residues. Germline loops: CDR1 MNHNS, CDR2 SASEGT. With 6 bases clipped from V and 5 bases from J, the junction kept 6 bases outside the gene matches. This chain's CDR3 is CASSLTGRTEAFF. The CDR3 nucleotides are TGTGCCAGCAGCTTGACAGGGAGGACTGAAGCTTTCTTT.

The chain uses TRBV28 and TRBJ2-7; D unresolved. V lost 9 bases and J 0 bases, leaving 12 bases between the germline ends. CDR3 length: 13 amino acids. Germline V lookup: CDR1 MDHEN, CDR2 SYDVKM. The CDR3 reads CASQPGSSYEQYF. The CDR3 DNA is TGTGCCAGTCAACCAGGTTCCTCCTACGAGCAGTACTTC.

The V and J genes are TRBV7-6 and TRBJ2-2; D call uncertain. Trimming cost V 4 bases and J 4 bases, with 7 bases left between them. This CDR3 spans 13 amino acids. Germline V lookup: CDR1 SGHVS, CDR2 FNYEAQ. The CDR3 loop is CASSSPPTGELFF. Here the CDR3 DNA reads TGTGCCAGCAGCTCCCCCCCCACCGGGGAGCTGTTTTTT.

This chain uses TRBV14 with TRBJ1-3; possibly TRBD1 for D (6 bases). V dropped 2 bases and J dropped 3 bases, with 8 bases sitting between them. From germline, CDR1 is SGHDN and CDR2 FVKESK. The CDR3 contains 14 residues. CDR3: CASSQSGVGNTIYF. CDR3 nucleotide sequence: TGTGCCAGCAGCCAATCAGGGGTTGGAAACACCATATATTTT.

This clone showed up just a few times. The rearrangement links TRBV5-6 to TRBJ1-2; D perhaps matches TRBD1 (6 bases). Germline loops: CDR1 SGHDT, CDR2 YYEEEE. The CDR3 sequence is 16 residues long. With 6 bases removed from V and 0 bases from J, the gap between germline ends came to 18 bases. The CDR3 loop is CASTFWGAATNYGYTF. DNA for the CDR3: TGTGCCAGCACCTTCTGGGGGGCAGCTACTAACTATGGCTACACCTTC.

The chain is built from TRBV19 and TRBJ1-1; D remains ambiguous. Germline lookup yields CDR1 LNHDA and CDR2 SQIVND (reference sequence). CDR3 length equals 17 residues. V was clipped by 1 base and J by 0 bases, with 15 bases between them. The DNA of the CDR3 is TGTGCCAGTAGTATAGCCCCGGACTCTCTCCTGAACACTGAAGCTTTCTTT. Residues: CASSIAPDSLLNTEAFF.

The V and J genes are TRBV5-1 and TRBJ2-3; either TRBD1 or TRBD2 may fit D (5 bases each). V lost 0 bases to trimming and J lost 3 bases, with 14 bases between them. This CDR3 contains 16 residues. Per germline, CDR1 SGHRS and CDR2 YFSETQ. CDR3 in amino acids: CASSLDPGPATDTQYF. CDR3 DNA: TGCGCCAGCAGCTTGGATCCGGGGCCCGCGACAGATACGCAGTATTTT. Complete variable domain (other parts from reference TRBV5-1 and TRBJ2-3): KAGVTQTPRYLIKTRGQQVTLSCSPISGHRSVSWYQQTPGQGLQFLFEYFSETQRNKGNFPGRFSGRQFSNSRSEMNVSTLELGDSALYLCASSLDPGPATDTQYFGPGTRLTVL.